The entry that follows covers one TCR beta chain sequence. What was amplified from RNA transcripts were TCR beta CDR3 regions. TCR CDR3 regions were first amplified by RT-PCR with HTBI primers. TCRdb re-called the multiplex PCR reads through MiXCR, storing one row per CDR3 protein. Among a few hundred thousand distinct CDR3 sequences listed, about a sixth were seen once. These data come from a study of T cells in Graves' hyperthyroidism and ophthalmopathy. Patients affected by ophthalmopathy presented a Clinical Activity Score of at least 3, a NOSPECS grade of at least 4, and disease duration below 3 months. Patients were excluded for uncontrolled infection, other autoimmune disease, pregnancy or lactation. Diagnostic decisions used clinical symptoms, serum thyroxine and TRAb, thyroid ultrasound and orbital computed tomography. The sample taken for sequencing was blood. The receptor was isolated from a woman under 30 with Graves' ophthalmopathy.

The CDR3 is CASSSPSVADTLTPMANEQFF. The CDR3 nucleotides are TGTGCCAGCAGTTCGCCATCCGTAGCGGACACCCTTACTCCAATGGCCAATGAGCAGTTCTTC. This chain connects TRBV28 to TRBJ2-1, with D perhaps TRBD2 (6 bases). The CDR3 contains 21 residues. CDR1 MDHEN and CDR2 SYDVKM come from the germline V gene. V gave up 4 bases and J gave up 6 bases, with 34 bases separating them.